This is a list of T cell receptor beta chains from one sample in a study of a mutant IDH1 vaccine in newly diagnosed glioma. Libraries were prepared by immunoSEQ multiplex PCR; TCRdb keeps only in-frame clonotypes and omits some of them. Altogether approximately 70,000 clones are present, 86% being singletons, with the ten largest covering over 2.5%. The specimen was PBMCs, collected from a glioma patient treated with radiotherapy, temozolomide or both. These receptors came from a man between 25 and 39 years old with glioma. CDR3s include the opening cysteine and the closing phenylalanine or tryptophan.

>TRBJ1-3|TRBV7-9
CASSSPGASGNTIYF
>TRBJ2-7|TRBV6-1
CASSEGSHEQYF
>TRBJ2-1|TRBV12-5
CASGPPSGGYNEQFF
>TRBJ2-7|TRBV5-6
CASSEDRYEQYF
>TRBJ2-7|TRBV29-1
CSVAALVGQGPYEQYF
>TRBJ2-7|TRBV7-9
CASSFGRAREQYF
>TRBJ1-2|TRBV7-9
CASSLGPQGSTF
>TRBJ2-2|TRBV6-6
CASNPGSNTGELFF
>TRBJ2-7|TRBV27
CASSLLAGGGEQYF
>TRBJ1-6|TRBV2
CASRPGQGFNSPLHF
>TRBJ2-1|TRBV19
CASSIPLRLAGQNEQFF
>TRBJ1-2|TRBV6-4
CASSDSGGHYGYTF